A single sample gave rise to the 17 T cell receptor beta chains below, sequenced in a study of shared clonotypes between healthy human individuals. CD45RO-negative cells were positively selected for CCR7, leaving out terminally differentiated effector memory CD45RA+ cells. Here immunoSEQ multiplex PCR was the method, and the copy in TCRdb shows in-frame clones only, minus some. Of about 2.1 million clones listed, about 93% are singletons. Sequencing was performed on naive CD8+ T cells from PBMCs. These receptors came from a man aged 18 to 35 in good health. Some clones in this sample may be carry-over from other donors' samples.

A note on this clone: One end of the junction fails to match germline, which may point to a read error. The chain combines TRBV30 with TRBJ2-7; 12 bases line up with TRBD1. The germline gives CDR1 GTSNPN, CDR2 SVGIG (reference sequence). The CDR3 extends over 15 amino acids. CDR3 sequence reads: CAWSLGTGGSHEQYF. The CDR3 DNA reads as TGTGCCTGGAGTCTGGGGACAGGGGGCTCCCACGAGCAGTACTTC.

The J gene is TRBJ1-5, the V gene TRBV9; D unresolved. Germline V gives CDR1 SGDLS, CDR2 YYNGEE. V lost 0 bases and J lost 2, with 9 bases in between. The CDR3 is made up of 15 amino acids. In nucleotides, the CDR3 is TGTGCCAGCAGCGTAGGGGCGGAGGGCAATCAGCCCCAGCATTTT. It is translated as CASSVGAEGNQPQHF.

The chain links TRBV2 to TRBJ2-5; D tentatively reads TRBD1 or TRBD2 (7 bases each). From germline, CDR1 is SNHLY and CDR2 FYNNEI. With 7 bases removed from V and 1 base from J, the gap between germline ends came to 22 bases. The CDR3 consists of 17 residues. Here the CDR3 DNA reads TGTGCCAGCAAGGGGGCTAGCGGTCGCCCCCCCCAAGAGACCCAGTACTTC. Translated, it gives CASKGASGRPPQETQYF.

This clone has just one count. This chain uses TRBV19 with TRBJ2-3; D remains unclear. The CDR3 has 14 residues. Between the trimmed V and J ends, which lost 2 bases and 8 bases, there was a span of 14 bases. CDR1 is LNHDA and CDR2 is SQIVND in the germline V gene (reference sequence). The CDR3 loop is CASSIRTWLSTQYF. The CDR3 bases are TGTGCCAGTAGTATACGCACATGGCTCAGTACGCAGTATTTT. The full variable domain, its missing parts supplied by reference TRBV19 and TRBJ2-3, is DGGITQSPKYLFRKEGQNVTLSCEQNLNHDAMYWYRQDPGQGLRLIYYSQIVNDFQKGDIAEGYSVSREKKESFPLTVTSAQKNPTAFYLCASSIRTWLSTQYFGPGTRLTVL.

This clone was counted a single time. This sequence joins TRBV5-1 and TRBJ2-5, with a possible D match to TRBD2 (6 bases). This CDR3 has 12 amino acids. Germline CDR1 is SGHRS and CDR2 is YFSETQ. Trimming left V 6 bases short and J 4 bases short, with 10 bases between. This chain's CDR3 is CASTLGGETQYF. CDR3 bases: TGCGCCAGCACCCTGGGGGGAGAGACCCAGTACTTC.

V is TRBV5-1 and J is TRBJ2-2, with D perhaps TRBD2 (5 bases). Between the trimmed V and J ends, which lost 4 bases and 4 bases, there was a span of 17 bases. CDR3 length: 16 residues. The germline V gene has CDR1 SGHRS and CDR2 YFSETQ. The CDR3 reads CASSLHPREPTGELFF. For the CDR3, the DNA is TGCGCCAGCAGCCTCCACCCCCGGGAACCCACCGGGGAGCTGTTTTTT.

The rearrangement uses TRBV14 and TRBJ2-1; 10 nucleotides align to TRBD2. Germline lookup yields CDR1 SGHDN and CDR2 FVKESK. CDR3 size: 16 residues. After removal of 1 base from V and 8 bases from J, the junction contained 8 bases not matched to a gene. The CDR3 spells CASSQAILAGTYEQFF. CDR3 in DNA: TGTGCCAGCAGCCAAGCTATACTAGCGGGAACGTATGAGCAGTTCTTC.

Remarks on this clone: Within the sample, other DNA sequences also encode this same CDR3. The chain carries TRBV7-9 and TRBJ1-5; possible D gene TRBD1, 5 bases. CDR1 and CDR2 from the germline V gene are SEHNR and FQNEAQ (reference sequence). Trimming left V 3 bases short and J 3 bases short, with 9 bases between. The CDR3 is 14 amino acids. The CDR3 coding sequence is TGTGCCAGCAGCTTCCCAGGGCCCAATCAGCCCCAGCATTTT. This translates into CASSFPGPNQPQHF.

The CDR3 sequence: CASSFGLAYYNEQFF. In DNA, the CDR3 is TGTGCCAGCAGTTTCGGGCTAGCCTACTACAATGAGCAGTTCTTC. The rearrangement joins TRBV27 to TRBJ2-1; tentatively, D is TRBD2 (5 bases). Between the trimmed V and J ends, which lost 3 bases and 3 bases, there was a span of 12 bases. Per germline, CDR1 MNHEY and CDR2 SMNVEV (reference sequence). The CDR3 contains 15 residues.

This clone has just one count. The J gene is TRBJ2-7, the V gene TRBV6-5; TRBD2 agrees at 9 bases. The ends lost 5 bases at V and 5 bases at J; junction bases unmatched: 10. There are 15 residues in the CDR3. CDR1 and CDR2 (germline): MNHEY, SVGAGI. DNA of the CDR3: TGTGCCAGCAGTAACACCCTAGCGGGACCTGACGAGCAGTACTTC. Its protein is CASSNTLAGPDEQYF.

The V and J genes are TRBV6-5 and TRBJ2-7; D gene ambiguous. Germline assignment: CDR1 MNHEY and CDR2 SVGAGI. Trimming shortened V by 10 bases and J by 2 bases, and 18 bases separated the two germline ends. CDR3 length: 14 residues. The CDR3 bases are TGTGCCACCCGCCGCTCCCAATTGACCTACGAGCAGTACTTC. It specifies CATRRSQLTYEQYF.

The J gene is TRBJ2-7, the V gene TRBV27; TRBD2 aligns across 11 bases. The CDR3 is made up of 17 amino acids. The germline CDR1 and CDR2 sequences are MNHEY and SMNVEV (reference sequence). After removal of 4 bases from V and 3 bases from J, the junction contained 11 bases not matched to a gene. CDR3 in amino acids: CASSSSGTSGPDYEQYF. CDR3 DNA sequence: TGTGCCAGCAGTTCCTCCGGGACTAGCGGCCCAGACTACGAGCAGTACTTC.

The chain recombines TRBV5-1 with TRBJ2-7, with D hard to call. V lost 0 bases to trimming and J lost 6 bases, with 1 base between them. This CDR3 spans 10 amino acids. Germline loops: CDR1 SGHRS, CDR2 YFSETQ. This CDR3 is CASSLAEQYF. CDR3 nucleotide sequence: TGCGCCAGCAGCTTGGCCGAGCAGTACTTC.

The rearrangement links TRBV13 to TRBJ1-2; 7 positions agree with TRBD1. The CDR3 runs to 13 residues. The V gene end was trimmed by 2 bases and the J gene end by 7 bases; junction bases not matched to a gene: 4. Germline CDR1 reads PRHDT; CDR2 reads FYEKMQ (reference sequence). The CDR3 protein is CASSLKAGGGYTF. CDR3 DNA: TGTGCCAGCAGCTTAAAGGCAGGGGGTGGCTACACCTTC.

This chain joins TRBV9 and TRBJ1-1; 8 bases are a match to TRBD1. This CDR3 is 17 amino acids long. V was clipped by 0 bases and J by 2 bases; unmatched bases: 9. From germline, CDR1 is SGDLS and CDR2 YYNGEE. The CDR3 nucleotides are TGTGCCAGCAGCGTAGTCGACAGGGGCTCCCTAAACACTGAAGCTTTCTTT. Protein sequence: CASSVVDRGSLNTEAFF.

Concerning this clone: The identical CDR3 is also encoded by other nucleotide sequences in the sample. This chain joins TRBV27 and TRBJ2-7, with 10 bases aligning to TRBD2. V lost 3 bases to trimming and J lost 3 bases; unmatched junction nucleotides: 2. Germline V lookup: CDR1 MNHEY, CDR2 SMNVEV (reference sequence). The CDR3 extends over 14 amino acids. The CDR3 reads CASSLWTSGYEQYF. CDR3 nucleotide sequence: TGTGCCAGCAGTTTGTGGACTAGCGGCTACGAGCAGTACTTC.

The rearrangement joins TRBV7-2 to TRBJ2-1; 8 positions agree with TRBD2. The V gene end was trimmed by 1 base and the J gene end by 4 bases; junction bases not matched to a gene: 12. Germline V lookup: CDR1 SGHTA, CDR2 FQGNSA. The CDR3 spans 18 residues. The CDR3, as DNA: TGTGCCAGCAGCTTAGATAAACGACTAGCGCCTACGTACAATGAGCAGTTCTTC. Its protein is CASSLDKRLAPTYNEQFF. The full variable domain, its missing parts supplied by reference TRBV7-2 and TRBJ2-1, is GAGVSQSPSNKVTEKGKDVELRCDPISGHTALYWYRQSLGQGLEFLIYFQGNSAPDKSGLPSDRFSAERTGGSVSTLTIQRTQQEDSAVYLCASSLDKRLAPTYNEQFFGPGTRLTVL.